This T cell receptor (beta chain) was found in a study of regulatory T cells in long-lasting Graves disease. At the level of the study: Graves' patients diagnosed newly had used antithyroid drugs under 3 months.

Library construction for TCR beta used iRepertoire HTBI primers and Arm-PCR of CDR3 regions. In the original processing: Samples collectively showed some 60 TRBV and approximately 14 TRBJ segments. Each CDR3 protein gets one entry after TCRdb re-called the multiplex PCR reads with MiXCR. These V and J calls are TCRdb output, not the study's own analysis. The table shows approximately 350,000 distinct CDR3 sequences, with under 20% occurring only once. Time point noted: newly diagnosed GD, antithyroid drugs for less than 3 months. PBMCs provided the RNA from which the TCR library was made. This clonotype was detected ten times or more. Germline CDR1 reads SGHRS; CDR2 reads YFSETQ. The CDR3 consists of 18 residues. Trimming at V came to 0 bases and at J to 4 bases, leaving 13 bases not matched to a gene. These data were also filed under a second study, of T cells in Graves' hyperthyroidism and ophthalmopathy. As reported in that work: Exclusion criteria comprised uncontrolled infection, other autoimmune disease, pregnancy or lactation.

The origin of this receptor is a woman aged 18-29 years with Graves disease. This chain uses TRBV5-1 with TRBJ2-1; TRBD1 aligns across 7 bases. The sequences come from peripheral blood mononuclear cells (PBMCs), collected at new diagnosis, from a patient treated with antithyroid drugs. The CDR3 DNA is TGCGCCAGCAGCTTGGGCCTAAGGACAGGTCGCGCGTACAATGAGCAGTTCTTC. As protein: CASSLGLRTGRAYNEQFF.